This T cell receptor beta chain was identified in a study of cytomegalovirus exposure and HLA in healthy donors. With 60 Vbeta and 13 Jbeta primers, the PCR was carried out. Generated by immunoSEQ multiplex PCR, the TCRdb table keeps only in-frame clones and is missing some. Its table lists about 130,000 clones. The CDR3 spans 11 residues. The V gene lost 6 bases and the J gene lost 11 bases, with 13 bases spanning the gap. Germline V gives CDR1 SNHLY, CDR2 FYNNEI. This TCR derives from a man aged 35-49 years in good health and CMV-seronegative. Sequencing was carried out using PBMCs. J is TRBJ2-5 and V is TRBV2, with D tentatively TRBD2 (6 bases). CDR3 in DNA: TGTGCCAGCAGCTCGTTCGCGGGGCAGTACTTC. It translates to CASSSFAGQYF.